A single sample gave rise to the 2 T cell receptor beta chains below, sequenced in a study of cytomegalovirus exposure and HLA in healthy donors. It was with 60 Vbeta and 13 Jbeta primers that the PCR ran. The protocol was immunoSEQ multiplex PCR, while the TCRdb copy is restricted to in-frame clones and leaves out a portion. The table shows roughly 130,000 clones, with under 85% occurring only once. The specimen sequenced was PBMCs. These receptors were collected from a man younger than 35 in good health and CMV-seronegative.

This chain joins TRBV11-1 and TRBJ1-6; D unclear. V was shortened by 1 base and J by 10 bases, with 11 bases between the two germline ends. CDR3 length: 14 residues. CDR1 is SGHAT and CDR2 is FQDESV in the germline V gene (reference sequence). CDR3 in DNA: TGTGCCAGCAGCTTAGGAAGGGAGGCATCACCCCTCCACTTT. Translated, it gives CASSLGREASPLHF.

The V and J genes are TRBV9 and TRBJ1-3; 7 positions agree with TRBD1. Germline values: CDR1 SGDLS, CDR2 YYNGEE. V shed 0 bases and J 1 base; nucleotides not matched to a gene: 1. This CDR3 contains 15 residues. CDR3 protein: CASSVGQGSGNTIYF. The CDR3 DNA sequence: TGTGCCAGCAGCGTAGGACAGGGTTCTGGAAACACCATATATTTT.